This TCR beta chain was profiled in a study of blood T cell repertoires in COVID-19. Study as a whole: Spain, Italy and the United States supplied samples that represented acute and convalescent COVID-19.

V lost 6 bases and J lost 4, with 10 bases in between. The CDR3 runs to 12 residues. Germline-derived CDR1 and CDR2 are SNHLY and FYNNEI. Original handling: Amplification with reference gene primers provided the estimates of nucleated cell counts. TCRdb keeps only in-frame clones here, not all; method: immunoSEQ multiplex PCR. V, J and clone size reflect that table, while D and trimming were determined from the DNA. The sample carries approximately 54,000 clones, more than 90% recorded once. V and J are TRBV2 and TRBJ2-7; perhaps TRBD1 as D (5 bases). The sample taken for sequencing was peripheral blood. The source is a man aged 50-60 years with acute or convalescent COVID-19. CDR3 in amino acids: CASSLGHYEQYF. DNA for the CDR3: TGTGCCAGCAGCCTAGGACATTACGAGCAGTACTTC.